This T cell receptor (beta chain) was recorded in a study of beta chain features in type 1 diabetes. Expressed TCRB transcripts were sequenced, since all the RNA that had been isolated was reverse transcribed. Here immunoSEQ multiplex PCR was the method, and the copy in TCRdb shows in-frame clones only, minus some. The top ten hold over 0.035% of the sample, which has about 450,000 clones, around 10% seen once. Study results and limitations: Shorter templates might be favored by PCR, equally in patients and controls.

V was pared by 2 bases and J by 14 bases, with 15 bases between. The CDR3 runs to 11 residues. CDR1 is DFQATT, CDR2 SNEGSKA, per germline (reference sequence). This clone was observed a handful of times. Antigen: not known. The sequenced sample was naive CD4+ T cells from blood. The chain uses TRBV20-1 and TRBJ1-2; unclear D gene. This sequence was found in a woman aged 18 to 35 in good health. In DNA, the CDR3 is TGCAGTGCTAGAACGAACTTGGGAGATACCTTC. It translates to CSARTNLGDTF.